This is a list of T cell receptor beta chains from one sample in a study of T-cell memory formation after mild COVID-19. TCRdb reanalysed the 5' RACE reads using MiXCR and keeps one entry per CDR3 protein. Of roughly 220,000 distinct CDR3 sequences detected, over 9% appear once; the ten largest clones hold around 3.3%. What was sequenced was PBMCs or a T cell subset sorted from them (not recorded which). The receptors were sampled from a man younger than 35 who had mild COVID-19 (a few samples of this study predate the infection). Cell type and time point are not known. The CDR3 runs from the conserved cysteine through the conserved F or W. D genes are given only for firm matches. Only part of the rows carry a size: once, few, many, or a class if the clone is expanded.

J	D	size	V	CDR3	DNA
TRBJ1-1	TRBD1	.	TRBV7-9	CASSKDRGDTEAFF	TGTGCCAGCAGCAAGGACAGGGGAGACACTGAAGCTTTCTTT
TRBJ1-6	.	.	TRBV7-9	CTSSLAEGVGNSPLHF	TGTACCAGCAGCTTAGCGGAGGGGGTGGGAAATTCACCCCTCCACTTT
TRBJ2-1	.	many	TRBV29-1	CSVPTDFDRTHNEQFF	TGCAGCGTCCCAACGGACTTTGACAGGACCCACAATGAGCAGTTCTTC
TRBJ2-2	.	.	TRBV10-1	CASAPGQNTGELFF	TGCGCCAGCGCCCCGGGACAGAACACCGGGGAGCTGTTTTTT
TRBJ2-5	.	few	TRBV4-2	CASSQAPSVGQETQYF	TGTGCCAGCAGCCAAGCTCCCTCTGTGGGCCAAGAGACCCAGTACTTC
TRBJ2-3	.	.	TRBV5-8	CASRYVGVSKDTQYF	TGTGCCAGCCGCTATGTGGGCGTGAGCAAAGATACGCAGTATTTT
TRBJ2-2	.	.	TRBV6-5	CASRENTGELFF	TGTGCCAGCAGAGAGAACACCGGGGAGCTGTTTTTT
TRBJ1-4	.	.	TRBV9	CASRREVDEKLFF	TGTGCCAGCCGGAGGGAAGTGGATGAAAAACTGTTTTTT
TRBJ2-2	.	few	TRBV3-1	CASSPLAEGAGELFF	TGTGCCAGCAGCCCCCTAGCGGAGGGGGCGGGGGAGCTGTTTTTT
TRBJ1-6	.	.	TRBV5-5	CASSTRPSGTADYNSPLHF	TGTGCCAGCAGCACCCGCCCCTCCGGGACGGCAGACTATAATTCACCCCTCCACTTT
TRBJ1-1	TRBD1	many	TRBV12-3/TRBV12-4	CASKSEGAMSTEAFF	TGTGCCAGCAAGAGCGAGGGGGCTATGTCTACTGAAGCTTTCTTT
TRBJ2-1	TRBD2	.	TRBV5-1	CASSRGTSEYNEQFF	TGCGCCAGCAGTAGGGGGACTAGCGAGTACAATGAGCAGTTCTTC
TRBJ2-7	.	few	TRBV2	CASSGRGPTYYEQYF	TGTGCCAGCAGTGGGCGGGGGCCAACCTACTACGAGCAGTACTTC
TRBJ2-2	TRBD1	few	TRBV6-6	CASRRAGTGRTGELFF	TGTGCCAGCAGGAGAGCCGGGACAGGGCGAACCGGGGAGCTGTTTTTT
TRBJ1-5	.	few	TRBV7-2	CASSQLGGINQPQHF	TGTGCCAGCAGCCAACTAGGGGGGATTAATCAGCCCCAGCATTTT
TRBJ1-6	.	many	TRBV2	CATAGNSPLHF	TGTGCCACTGCGGGCAATTCACCCCTCCACTTT
TRBJ2-3	.	few	TRBV29-1	CSALQGLQTDTQYF	TGCAGCGCTCTCCAGGGGCTGCAAACAGATACGCAGTATTTT
TRBJ1-2	.	.	TRBV6-5	CASSFLGVHGYTF	TGTGCCAGCAGTTTCTTGGGAGTCCATGGCTACACCTTC
TRBJ2-5	TRBD1	few	TRBV14	CASSETQGARGETQYF	TGTGCCAGCAGCGAAACACAGGGGGCGCGAGGAGAGACCCAGTACTTC
TRBJ1-5	.	few	TRBV20-1	CSATPREGIDQPQHF	TGCAGTGCTACCCCACGGGAGGGTATTGATCAGCCCCAGCATTTT
TRBJ1-5	.	.	TRBV7-2	CASSLEATVNQPQHF	TGTGCCAGCAGCTTAGAAGCGACAGTAAATCAGCCCCAGCATTTT
TRBJ2-2	TRBD1	.	TRBV27	CASSLSRAGGTGELFF	TGTGCCAGCAGTTTATCGCGGGCAGGGGGCACCGGGGAGCTGTTTTTT
TRBJ2-5	.	.	TRBV7-9	CASSLGASTGTQYF	TGTGCCAGCAGCTTAGGCGCTAGCACGGGGACCCAGTACTTC
TRBJ1-1	.	many	TRBV5-1	CASSFADPNTEAFF	TGCGCCAGCAGCTTTGCGGACCCGAACACTGAAGCTTTCTTT
TRBJ1-5	.	few	TRBV18	CASSQGNSNQPQHF	TGTGCCAGCTCACAGGGGAATAGCAATCAGCCCCAGCATTTT
TRBJ2-7	.	.	TRBV7-2	CASTVRWAYEQYF	TGTGCCAGCACCGTGAGGTGGGCCTACGAGCAGTACTTC
TRBJ1-4	TRBD1	.	TRBV7-2	CASSRQGATNEKLFF	TGTGCCAGCAGCCGACAGGGGGCGACTAATGAAAAACTGTTTTTT
TRBJ1-5	.	many	TRBV3-1	CASSQDTTQPQHF	TGTGCCAGCAGCCAAGATACGACTCAGCCCCAGCATTTT
TRBJ2-1	.	many	TRBV20-1	CSARAGALYNEQFF	TGCAGTGCTAGGGCGGGGGCGCTGTACAATGAGCAGTTCTTC
TRBJ2-4	.	many	TRBV5-6	CASSSTLNIQYF	TGTGCCAGCAGCTCAACTTTGAACATTCAGTACTTC
TRBJ2-5	TRBD2	few	TRBV6-2/TRBV6-3	CASTDWVAGGKETQYF	TGTGCCAGCACCGACTGGGTAGCGGGGGGGAAAGAGACCCAGTACTTC